The T cell receptor beta chain under discussion was sequenced for a study of blood T cell repertoires in COVID-19. Using immunoSEQ multiplex PCR, the repertoire was profiled, and TCRdb retains in-frame clones only, with some absent. Of approximately 200,000 clones listed, 94% are singletons. Source material: peripheral blood. This TCR was recovered from a young man with COVID-19, enrolled during active disease.

CDR3 sequence (DNA): TGCGCCAGCAGCCAAGAGACAACCTCTGGAAACACCATATATTTT. Translating gives CASSQETTSGNTIYF. The genes are TRBV4-1 and TRBJ1-3, with unresolved D. The CDR3 has 15 residues. V shed 0 bases and J shed 0 bases, with 6 bases lying between them. Germline V lookup: CDR1 MGHRA, CDR2 YSYEKL.